A single sample is the source of the 18 T cell receptor beta chains below, sequenced in a study of beta chain features in type 1 diabetes. Expressed TCRB transcripts were sequenced because the entire RNA isolate underwent reverse transcription. Using immunoSEQ multiplex PCR, the repertoire was profiled, and TCRdb retains in-frame clones only, with some absent. The table records about 260,000 clones, about 63% of them present only once. Sequencing input: naive CD4+ T cells from blood. The receptors here all came from a man aged 25-40 years in good health.

The chain couples TRBV10-3 to TRBJ2-1; D might be TRBD2 (5 bases). CDR1 is ENHRY and CDR2 is SYGVKD in the germline V gene. The CDR3 loop spans 12 amino acids. V lost 2 bases and J lost 9, with 8 bases in between. The CDR3 protein is CAISEGESEQFF. CDR3 nucleotides: TGTGCCATCAGTGAGGGGGAGAGTGAGCAGTTCTTC.

Comments on this clone: Other DNA sequences within the sample encode an identical CDR3. The chain employs TRBV7-2 and TRBJ2-5; the D gene is possibly TRBD1 (7 bases). This CDR3 is built from 13 residues. The germline gives CDR1 SGHTA, CDR2 FQGNSA. Trimming left V 4 bases short and J 5 bases short, with 11 bases between. The CDR3 DNA is TGTGCCAGCAGCTCGCAGGGGGGCGAGACCCAGTACTTC. This gives the protein CASSSQGGETQYF.

V gene TRBV30 combines with J gene TRBJ1-4, with D unresolved. The ends were cut back, 0 bases at V and 5 bases at J, with 13 bases in the middle. The CDR3 runs 15 residues. CDR1 is GTSNPN and CDR2 is SVGIG in the germline V gene (reference sequence). The CDR3 DNA reads as TGTGCCTGGAGTGTCTACGAGGATCTAAATGAAAAACTGTTTTTT. Amino acid sequence: CAWSVYEDLNEKLFF.

This chain uses TRBV14 with TRBJ2-3, with D perhaps given as TRBD1 or TRBD2 (5 bases each). Per germline, CDR1 SGHDN and CDR2 FVKESK. The V end was cut by 1 base, the J end by 4 bases, with 18 bases between. The CDR3 loop spans 17 amino acids. CDR3 residues: CASSQVRGSSLADTQYF. CDR3 nucleotide sequence: TGTGCCAGCAGCCAAGTGAGGGGATCCTCCTTAGCAGATACGCAGTATTTT.

This chain links TRBV15 with TRBJ2-2; D unresolved. CDR1 and CDR2 (germline): LNHNV, YYDKDF (reference sequence). V shed 1 base and J shed 4 bases, with 13 bases lying between them. The CDR3 runs to 16 residues. The CDR3 loop reads CATSRGVGQLTGELFF. The DNA for the CDR3 is TGTGCCACCAGCAGAGGCGTCGGGCAGCTCACCGGGGAGCTGTTTTTT.

The J gene is TRBJ2-1, the V gene TRBV7-2; 12 bases align to TRBD2. The CDR3 consists of 15 residues. CDR1 is SGHTA, CDR2 FQGNSA, per germline. V was pared by 1 base and J by 9 bases, with 4 bases of the junction left unmatched. In nucleotides, the CDR3 is TGTGCCAGCAGCTTAGAACTAGCGGGAGGAGGTGAGCAGTTCTTC. It is translated as CASSLELAGGGEQFF.

J is TRBJ1-5 and V is TRBV30, with D possibly TRBD1 on 5 matching bases. The CDR3 covers 14 residues. Germline-derived CDR1 and CDR2 are GTSNPN and SVGIG (reference sequence). V was shortened by 0 bases and J by 7 bases, with 13 bases between the two germline ends. CDR3 region: CAWSVPSRGQPQHF. The CDR3 DNA is TGTGCCTGGAGTGTACCCTCAAGGGGACAGCCCCAGCATTTT.

This clone was seen only a few times. This chain joins TRBV29-1 and TRBJ1-1; no definite D call. Germline V lookup: CDR1 SQVTM, CDR2 ANQGSEA. CDR3 length equals 12 residues. The V and J ends lost 6 bases and 4 bases respectively, with 12 bases between them. The CDR3 DNA reads TGCAGCGTCGGCGGGTGGATCACTGAAGCTTTCTTT. Its protein is CSVGGWITEAFF.

Only a few counts were recorded for this clone. The chain uses TRBV30 and TRBJ1-6; D is uncertain. The CDR3 is 11 residues long. The V gene's germline CDR1 is GTSNPN and CDR2 SVGIG (reference sequence). V was trimmed by 3 bases and J by 10 bases, leaving 7 bases between them. The CDR3 spells CAWRAKSPLHF. The CDR3 DNA reads as TGTGCCTGGAGGGCCAAGTCACCCCTCCACTTT.

The chain couples TRBV6-5 to TRBJ2-3; a weak D match, TRBD1 (5 bases). Deletions cut 8 bases from V and 5 bases from J, with 20 bases between. CDR1 MNHEY and CDR2 SVGAGI come from the germline V gene. CDR3 length: 15 amino acids. For the CDR3, the DNA is TGTGCCAGCGGGGCAGTTCTTGGGATCCGAGATACGCAGTATTTT. Translating gives CASGAVLGIRDTQYF.

This clone was seen only once. The chain recombines TRBV7-2 with TRBJ2-5, with 11 bases matching TRBD2. The CDR3 runs to 16 residues. CDR1 is SGHTA and CDR2 is FQGNSA in the germline V gene. V lost 5 bases to trimming and J lost 5 bases; unmatched junction nucleotides: 10. CDR3 residues: CASSLTASGRSETQYF. The CDR3, as DNA: TGTGCCAGCAGCCTGACCGCTAGCGGGAGGAGTGAGACCCAGTACTTC.

The J gene is TRBJ2-7, the V gene TRBV7-9; D uncertain. The CDR3 is 15 residues long. V lost 2 bases and J 1 base, leaving 12 bases between the germline ends. Germline V gene sequence: CDR1 SEHNR, CDR2 FQNEAQ (reference sequence). The CDR3 loop reads CASSLPVGGSYEQYF. Written as DNA, the CDR3 is TGTGCCAGCAGCTTACCGGTTGGCGGATCCTACGAGCAGTACTTC.

This clone was observed a handful of times. The chain carries TRBV30 and TRBJ1-3; D gene uncertain. The CDR3 totals 13 residues. V was shortened by 3 bases and J by 0 bases, with 6 bases between the two germline ends. In germline, CDR1 is GTSNPN, CDR2 SVGIG (reference sequence). CDR3 loop: CAWRRSSGNTIYF. The CDR3 DNA sequence: TGTGCCTGGAGAAGGAGCTCTGGAAACACCATATATTTT.

The rearrangement links TRBV19 to TRBJ2-2; D gene ambiguous. Germline V gene lookup returns CDR1 LNHDA and CDR2 SQIVND (reference sequence). CDR3 size: 15 residues. Between the trimmed V and J ends, which lost 1 base and 6 bases, there was a span of 12 bases. CDR3: CASSIAGMGAGELFF. In DNA form, the CDR3 reads TGTGCCAGTAGTATAGCAGGAATGGGTGCCGGGGAGCTGTTTTTT.

The chain joins TRBV4-3 to TRBJ2-1; 9 nucleotides agree with TRBD2. Trimming removed 4 bases from V and 4 bases from J; junction bases left unmatched: 5. The CDR3 is made up of 15 amino acids. Germline CDR1 and CDR2: LGHNA and YSLEER. The CDR3: CASSRLAGAYNEQFF. DNA for the CDR3: TGCGCCAGCAGCCGCTTAGCGGGGGCATACAATGAGCAGTTCTTC.

This chain links TRBV11-2 with TRBJ2-7, with no clear D. Trimming took 0 bases from V and 2 from J, leaving 14 bases between them. This CDR3 has 16 residues. CDR1 SGHAT and CDR2 FQNNGV come from the germline V gene. CDR3 loop: CASSLEDPRSTYEQYF. The CDR3 region has the DNA TGTGCCAGCAGCTTAGAAGACCCGAGGAGCACCTACGAGCAGTACTTC.

The CDR3 is CASSLDRAGNTIYF. The CDR3 DNA sequence: TGTGCCAGCAGCTTGGACAGGGCTGGAAACACCATATATTTT. The rearrangement links TRBV11-2 to TRBJ1-3; 8 bases align to TRBD1. The CDR3 has 14 residues. Germline CDR1 reads SGHAT; CDR2 reads FQNNGV. Trimming at V came to 3 bases and at J to 2 bases, leaving 0 bases not matched to a gene.

The chain employs TRBV30 and TRBJ1-5; D gene ambiguous. V was cut by 4 bases and J by 0 bases, with 7 bases left in between. The germline V gene encodes CDR1 GTSNPN and CDR2 SVGIG (reference sequence). This CDR3 spans 13 amino acids. In DNA form, the CDR3 reads TGTGCCTGGACAGGTAATAGCAATCAGCCCCAGCATTTT. This codes for CAWTGNSNQPQHF.